Each of the 27 T cell receptor beta chains below was sequenced from the same sample in a study of blood T cell repertoires in COVID-19. Here immunoSEQ multiplex PCR was the method, and the copy in TCRdb shows in-frame clones only, minus some. This sample has around 65,000 clones, with roughly 93% found just once. The sequencing sample was made of peripheral blood. These receptors were collected from a human donor in a cohort sampled during active COVID-19.

This chain joins TRBV5-1 and TRBJ2-7, with 8 positions matching TRBD1. The germline V gene encodes CDR1 SGHRS and CDR2 YFSETQ. Trimming removed 4 bases from V and 2 bases from J; junction bases left unmatched: 5. The CDR3 loop spans 14 amino acids. The CDR3 sequence is CASSQTGETYEQYF. The CDR3 DNA is TGCGCCAGCAGCCAGACAGGGGAGACCTACGAGCAGTACTTC.

This clone was counted a single time. J is TRBJ2-1 and V is TRBV29-1, with D possibly matching TRBD1 (8 bases). The germline V gene encodes CDR1 SQVTM and CDR2 ANQGSEA. The CDR3 loop spans 16 amino acids. Trimming stripped 2 bases from V and 7 bases from J, with 21 bases between. CDR3 in DNA: TGCAGCGTTGAAAAGAGGGGAGGACAGGGAGGGAATGAGCAGTTCTTC. It encodes CSVEKRGGQGGNEQFF.

The chain couples TRBV6-2 or TRBV6-3 to TRBJ2-1; a weak D match, TRBD1 (6 bases). The CDR3 covers 15 residues. Germline CDR1 reads MNHEY; CDR2 reads SVGEGT. V was cut by 2 bases and J by 5 bases, with 13 bases left in between. DNA of the CDR3: TGTGCCAGCAGTTACATCCAGGGGACAAACAATGAGCAGTTCTTC. Protein sequence: CASSYIQGTNNEQFF.

This chain connects TRBV10-3 to TRBJ1-1; 7 nucleotides agree with TRBD1. CDR3 length: 15 residues. The germline V gene has CDR1 ENHRY and CDR2 SYGVKD. Trimming cost V 3 bases and J 3 bases; bases outside gene matches: 7. The CDR3 DNA sequence: TGTGCCATCAGTGATGTCGGCAGGGGGGACACTGAAGCTTTCTTT. It is translated as CAISDVGRGDTEAFF.

This chain connects TRBV11-2 to TRBJ2-7, with TRBD1 identical over 7 bases. The CDR3 runs 15 residues. Trimming removed 2 bases from V and 4 bases from J; junction bases left unmatched: 8. CDR1 SGHAT and CDR2 FQNNGV come from the germline V gene. CDR3 sequence (DNA): TGTGCCAGCAGCTTACGGCCAGGGGGTCTGTACGAGCAGTACTTC. It is translated as CASSLRPGGLYEQYF.

This sequence joins TRBV15 and TRBJ2-7; 7 positions agree with TRBD1. V dropped 1 base and J dropped 3; count of bases not matched to a gene: 6. The CDR3 consists of 15 residues. Germline values: CDR1 LNHNV, CDR2 YYDKDF (reference sequence). The CDR3 sequence: CATSRVPQGDYEQYF. The CDR3 DNA sequence: TGTGCCACCAGCAGAGTTCCCCAGGGGGACTACGAGCAGTACTTC.

CDR3 region: CASSLGAKQPQHF. The DNA of the CDR3 is TGTGCCAGCAGCTTAGGCGCTAAGCAGCCCCAGCATTTT. J is TRBJ1-5 and V is TRBV7-9; D ambiguous. Germline lookup yields CDR1 SEHNR and CDR2 FQNEAQ (reference sequence). This CDR3 contains 13 residues. The V gene lost 1 base and the J gene lost 7 bases, with 8 bases spanning the gap.

This chain joins TRBV18 and TRBJ2-7, with TRBD2 matching 12 bases. Germline V gene lookup returns CDR1 KGHSH and CDR2 LQKENI. The CDR3 has 16 amino acids. The trim removed 5 bases at V and 2 bases at J, leaving 7 bases unmatched. The CDR3 reads CASSTRTSGIPYEQYF. The CDR3, as DNA: TGTGCCAGCTCAACCCGGACTAGCGGGATCCCCTACGAGCAGTACTTC.

The CDR3 nucleotides read TGTGCCAGTAGTATTAGGGTCAGCAGCGGGGAGACCCAGTACTTC. This sequence encodes CASSIRVSSGETQYF. The chain recombines TRBV19 with TRBJ2-5, with TRBD2 as a possible D gene (6 bases). The CDR3 is 15 residues long. The V end lost 3 bases, the J end lost 5 bases, and 16 bases lay between the germline ends. Germline CDR1 LNHDA, CDR2 SQIVND (reference sequence).

The chain carries TRBV27 and TRBJ2-1; weak D call: TRBD2 (6 bases). Per the germline V gene, CDR1 is MNHEY and CDR2 is SMNVEV (reference sequence). This CDR3 comprises 14 residues. Deletions cut 9 bases from V and 7 bases from J, with 19 bases between. The CDR3, as DNA: TGTGCCAGTCCTTGGAGGGGTCCGCCGAATGAGCAGTTCTTC. The encoded protein is CASPWRGPPNEQFF.

This sequence joins TRBV6-5 and TRBJ2-1; 10 bases are a match to TRBD2. Germline V gene data show CDR1 as MNHEY and CDR2 as SVGAGI. Trimming cost V 7 bases and J 4 bases; bases outside gene matches: 4. This CDR3 has 14 amino acids. The CDR3 reads CASTGTSAYNEQFF. The CDR3 DNA sequence: TGTGCCAGCACCGGGACTAGCGCGTACAATGAGCAGTTCTTC.

The V call is TRBV28, the J call TRBJ2-7; 9 nucleotides line up with TRBD2. The CDR3 spans 15 residues. V dropped 11 bases and J dropped 3; count of bases not matched to a gene: 14. Germline CDR1 reads MDHEN; CDR2 reads SYDVKM. The CDR3 DNA sequence: TGTGCCTCCCGGGGGGAAGCGGGAGGACACTACGAGCAGTACTTC. Protein product: CASRGEAGGHYEQYF.

V is TRBV18 and J is TRBJ1-1, with D hard to call. The V end lost 1 base, the J end lost 1 base, and 7 bases lay between the germline ends. The CDR3 has 14 residues. Per the germline V gene, CDR1 is KGHSH and CDR2 is LQKENI. CDR3 amino acids: CASSPQNGNTEAFF. DNA of the CDR3: TGTGCCAGCTCACCACAGAACGGGAACACTGAAGCTTTCTTT.

V and J are TRBV28 and TRBJ2-1; 10 bases are a match to TRBD2. Germline-derived CDR1 and CDR2 are MDHEN and SYDVKM. Germline trimming cut 6 bases from V and 7 bases from J; bases unmatched to any gene: 12. The CDR3 runs 16 residues. The CDR3: CASSSIPSGRKNEQFF. In nucleotides, the CDR3 is TGTGCCAGCAGCTCAATCCCTAGCGGGAGAAAAAATGAGCAGTTCTTC.

The chain employs TRBV7-9 and TRBJ1-5; D call uncertain. V dropped 5 bases and J dropped 5 bases, with 7 bases sitting between them. This CDR3 comprises 12 residues. The germline CDR1 and CDR2 sequences are SEHNR and FQNEAQ (reference sequence). The CDR3 spells CASSNRDQPQHF. The CDR3 coding sequence is TGTGCCAGCAGCAACAGAGATCAGCCCCAGCATTTT. The variable domain in full, completed from reference TRBV7-9 and TRBJ1-5, reads DTGVSQNPRHKITKRGQNVTFRCDPISEHNRLYWYRQTLGQGPEFLTYFQNEAQLEKSRLLSDRFSAERPKGSFSTLEIQRTEQGDSAMYLCASSNRDQPQHFGDGTRLSIL.

This chain connects TRBV10-1 to TRBJ2-3; 7 bases are shared with TRBD2. Germline CDR1 is WNHNN and CDR2 is SYGVQD (reference sequence). This CDR3 comprises 14 residues. V dropped 5 bases and J dropped 2; count of bases not matched to a gene: 4. The chain's CDR3 is CASSRGRSTDTQYF. CDR3 nucleotide sequence: TGCGCCAGCAGTCGCGGGAGATCCACAGATACGCAGTATTTT.

The chain carries TRBV7-6 and TRBJ2-5; D uncertain. Looked up from germline, CDR1 is SGHVS and CDR2 is FNYEAQ. The CDR3 spans 14 residues. Trimming took 1 base from V and 0 from J, leaving 6 bases between them. CDR3 region: CASSLVGNQETQYF. CDR3 DNA: TGTGCCAGCAGCTTAGTGGGCAACCAAGAGACCCAGTACTTC.

The genes are TRBV9 and TRBJ2-7; 9 nucleotides agree with TRBD1. This CDR3 comprises 18 residues. Unmatched junction bases numbered 20, after V lost 4 bases and J lost 6 bases. CDR1 and CDR2 (germline): SGDLS, YYNGEE. The CDR3 region has the DNA TGTGCCAGCAGCCCCAGACTGAGCCACCGGGACAGGGTGGGCGAGCAGTACTTC. Its translation is CASSPRLSHRDRVGEQYF.

The rearrangement links TRBV4-1 to TRBJ1-3; 8 bases agree with TRBD1. CDR3 length: 16 amino acids. J was trimmed by 4 bases and V by 4 bases; bases with no gene match: 9. Germline CDR1 is MGHRA and CDR2 is YSYEKL. The CDR3 spells CASSPSDRASGNTIYF. CDR3 DNA sequence: TGCGCCAGCAGCCCCTCGGACAGGGCCTCCGGAAACACCATATATTTT.

The chain couples TRBV5-6 to TRBJ1-2, with TRBD1 as a possible D gene (5 bases). There are 15 residues in the CDR3. Per the germline V gene, CDR1 is SGHDT and CDR2 is YYEEEE. Trimming removed 0 bases from V and 5 bases from J, with 14 bases in between. CDR3 residues: CASSLGQLLGYGYTF. The DNA for the CDR3 is TGTGCCAGCAGCTTGGGACAGTTATTAGGTTATGGCTACACCTTC.

J is TRBJ2-2 and V is TRBV6-4, with no clear D. The CDR3 is 13 amino acids. Germline V gene lookup returns CDR1 MRHNA and CDR2 SNTAGT. The ends were cut back, 6 bases at V and 5 bases at J, with 10 bases in the middle. CDR3 residues: CASSPTETGELFF. In nucleotides, the CDR3 is TGTGCCAGCAGCCCCACAGAGACCGGGGAGCTGTTTTTT.

The rearrangement joins TRBV6-4 to TRBJ2-3; weak D call: TRBD1 (5 bases). Germline V gives CDR1 MRHNA, CDR2 SNTAGT. The CDR3 has 15 residues. V lost 5 bases, J lost 2 bases, and 14 bases lay in between. In nucleotides, the CDR3 is TGTGCCAGCAGTCGCCAGGGTGCTGTCACAGATACGCAGTATTTT. It specifies CASSRQGAVTDTQYF.

This chain links TRBV2 with TRBJ2-1; maybe TRBD2 (6 bases). This CDR3 has 15 residues. Trimming took 5 bases from V and 2 from J, leaving 13 bases between them. Germline CDR1 is SNHLY and CDR2 is FYNNEI. This chain's CDR3 is CASSSLARTYNEQFF. The CDR3 nucleotides read TGTGCCAGCAGTTCGCTAGCGCGAACCTACAATGAGCAGTTCTTC.

The count of this clone is one. The genes are TRBV2 and TRBJ1-1; perhaps TRBD1 as D (5 bases). The CDR3 has 14 amino acids. The germline V and J ends were trimmed by 4 bases and 1 base, with 10 bases remaining between them. Germline V gene lookup returns CDR1 SNHLY and CDR2 FYNNEI. The CDR3 DNA is TGTGCCAGCAGTGGGGATACAGGGAACACTGAAGCTTTCTTT. Translation gives CASSGDTGNTEAFF.

V is TRBV28 and J is TRBJ1-4; 7 bases fit TRBD1. V shed 5 bases, J shed 6 bases, and the junction held 12 bases outside the gene matches. This CDR3 spans 16 amino acids. Germline CDR1 MDHEN, CDR2 SYDVKM. CDR3 in DNA: TGTGCCAGCAGTACTTATTTACAGGGGAGTTATGAAAAACTGTTTTTT. Translated: CASSTYLQGSYEKLFF.

The V call is TRBV5-6, the J call TRBJ1-5; D gene unclear. Trimming cost V 0 bases and J 6 bases, with 13 bases left between them. Germline V CDR1 and CDR2: SGHDT, YYEEEE. The CDR3 is 15 amino acids. The CDR3 DNA follows: TGTGCCAGCAGCTTGGCCGGCGGGTACGGTCAGCCCCAGCATTTT. It translates to CASSLAGGYGQPQHF.

The chain couples TRBV6-5 to TRBJ2-1, with TRBD1 matching over 8 bases. The trim removed 5 bases at V and 4 bases at J, leaving 1 base unmatched. The CDR3 runs to 13 residues. Germline values: CDR1 MNHEY, CDR2 SVGAGI. DNA of the CDR3: TGTGCCAGCAGTCGGGACAGGTACAATGAGCAGTTCTTC. It translates to CASSRDRYNEQFF.